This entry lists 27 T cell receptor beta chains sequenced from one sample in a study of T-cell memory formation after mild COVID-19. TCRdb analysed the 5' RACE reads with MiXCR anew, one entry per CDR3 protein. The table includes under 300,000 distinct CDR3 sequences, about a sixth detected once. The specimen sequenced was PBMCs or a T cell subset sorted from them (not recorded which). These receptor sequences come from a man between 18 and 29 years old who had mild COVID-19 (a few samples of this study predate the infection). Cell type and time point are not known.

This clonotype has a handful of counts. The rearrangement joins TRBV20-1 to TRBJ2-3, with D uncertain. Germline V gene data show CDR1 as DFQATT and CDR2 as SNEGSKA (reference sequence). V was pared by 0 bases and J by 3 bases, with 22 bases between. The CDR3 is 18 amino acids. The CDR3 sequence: CSARDPALEGYRTDTQYF. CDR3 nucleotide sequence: TGCAGTGCTAGAGACCCGGCCTTAGAAGGGTATCGGACAGATACGCAGTATTTT.

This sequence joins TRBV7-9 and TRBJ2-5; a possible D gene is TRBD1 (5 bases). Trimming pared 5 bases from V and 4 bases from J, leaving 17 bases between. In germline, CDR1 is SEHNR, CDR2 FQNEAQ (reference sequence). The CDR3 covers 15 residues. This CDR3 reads CASSRGADGRETQYF. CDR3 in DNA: TGTGCCAGCAGCCGTGGGGCAGACGGGCGAGAGACCCAGTACTTC.

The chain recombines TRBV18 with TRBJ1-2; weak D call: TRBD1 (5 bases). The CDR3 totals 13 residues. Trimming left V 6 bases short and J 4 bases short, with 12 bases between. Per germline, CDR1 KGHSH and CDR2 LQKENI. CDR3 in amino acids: CASSPPGTYGYTF. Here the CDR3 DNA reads TGTGCCAGCTCCCCCCCGGGGACCTATGGCTACACCTTC.

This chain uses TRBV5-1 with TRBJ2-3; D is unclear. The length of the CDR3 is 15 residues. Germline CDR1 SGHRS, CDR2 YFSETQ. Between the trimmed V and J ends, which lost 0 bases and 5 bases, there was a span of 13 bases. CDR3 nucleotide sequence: TGCGCCAGCAGCTTGGGATCGTCAATGGAAGATACGCAGTATTTT. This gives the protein CASSLGSSMEDTQYF.

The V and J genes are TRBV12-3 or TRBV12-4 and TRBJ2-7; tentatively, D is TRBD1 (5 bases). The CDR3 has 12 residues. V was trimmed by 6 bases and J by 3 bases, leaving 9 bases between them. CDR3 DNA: TGTGCCAGCAGCCTACAGGACTACGAGCAGTACGTC. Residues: CASSLQDYEQYV.

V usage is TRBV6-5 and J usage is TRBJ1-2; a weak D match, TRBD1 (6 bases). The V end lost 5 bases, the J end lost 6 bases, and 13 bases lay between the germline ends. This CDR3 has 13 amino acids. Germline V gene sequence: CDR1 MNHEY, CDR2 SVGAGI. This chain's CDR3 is CASSTTGSDGYTF. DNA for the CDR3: TGTGCCAGCAGTACCACAGGGAGCGATGGCTACACCTTC.

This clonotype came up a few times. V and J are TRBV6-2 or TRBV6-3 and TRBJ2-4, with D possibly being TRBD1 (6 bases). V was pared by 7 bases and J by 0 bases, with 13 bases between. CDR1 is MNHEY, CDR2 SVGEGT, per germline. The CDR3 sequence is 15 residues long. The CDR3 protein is CASNNRDPAKNIQYF. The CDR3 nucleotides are TGTGCCAGCAACAACAGGGACCCAGCCAAAAACATTCAGTACTTC.

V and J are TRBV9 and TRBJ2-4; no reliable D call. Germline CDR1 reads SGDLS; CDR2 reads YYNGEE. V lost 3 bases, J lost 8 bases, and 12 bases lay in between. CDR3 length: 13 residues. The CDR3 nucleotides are TGTGCCAGCAGCGCACAAACATTAGACATTCAGTACTTC. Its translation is CASSAQTLDIQYF.

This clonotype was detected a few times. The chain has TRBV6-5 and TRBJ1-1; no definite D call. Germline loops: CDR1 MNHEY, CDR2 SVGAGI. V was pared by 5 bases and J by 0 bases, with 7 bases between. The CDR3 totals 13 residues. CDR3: CASSLYMNTEAFF. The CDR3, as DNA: TGTGCCAGCAGTCTTTACATGAACACTGAAGCTTTCTTT.

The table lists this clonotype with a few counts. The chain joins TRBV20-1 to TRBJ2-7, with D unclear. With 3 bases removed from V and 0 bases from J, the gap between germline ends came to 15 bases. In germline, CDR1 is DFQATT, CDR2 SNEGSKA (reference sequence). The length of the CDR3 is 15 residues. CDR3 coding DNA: TGCAGTGCTAGGGGTGGGCAGGCGAGCTCCTACGAGCAGTACGTC. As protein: CSARGGQASSYEQYV.

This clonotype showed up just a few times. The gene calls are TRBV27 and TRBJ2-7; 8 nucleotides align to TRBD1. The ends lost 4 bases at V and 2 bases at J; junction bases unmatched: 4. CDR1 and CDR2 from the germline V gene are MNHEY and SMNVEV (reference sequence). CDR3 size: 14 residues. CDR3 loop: CASSYGQGAYEQYV. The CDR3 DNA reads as TGTGCCAGCAGTTACGGACAGGGAGCCTACGAGCAGTACGTC.

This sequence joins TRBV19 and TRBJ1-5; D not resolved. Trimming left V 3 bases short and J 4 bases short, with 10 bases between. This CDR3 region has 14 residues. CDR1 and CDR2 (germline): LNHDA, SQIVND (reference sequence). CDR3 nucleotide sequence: TGTGCCAGTAGTATTATGTCGGGGAATCAGCCCCAGCATTTT. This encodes CASSIMSGNQPQHF.

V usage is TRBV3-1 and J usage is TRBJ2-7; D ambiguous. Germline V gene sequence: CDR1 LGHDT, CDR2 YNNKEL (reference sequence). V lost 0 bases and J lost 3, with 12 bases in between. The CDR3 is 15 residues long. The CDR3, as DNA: TGTGCCAGCAGCCAAGATTCCCCTGGGGTCTACGAGCAGTACTTC. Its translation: CASSQDSPGVYEQYF.

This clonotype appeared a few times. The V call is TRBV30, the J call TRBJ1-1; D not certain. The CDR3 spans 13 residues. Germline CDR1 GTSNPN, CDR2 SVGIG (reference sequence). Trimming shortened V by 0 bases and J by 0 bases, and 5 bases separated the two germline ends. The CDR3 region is CAWSVSVNTEAFF. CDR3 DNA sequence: TGTGCCTGGAGTGTATCGGTGAACACTGAAGCTTTCTTT.

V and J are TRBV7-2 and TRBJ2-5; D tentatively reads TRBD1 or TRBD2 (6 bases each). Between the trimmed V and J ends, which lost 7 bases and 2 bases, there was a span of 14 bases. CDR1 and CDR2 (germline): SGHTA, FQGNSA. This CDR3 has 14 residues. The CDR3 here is CASTGAGWQETQYF. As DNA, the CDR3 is TGTGCCAGCACGGGGGCAGGGTGGCAAGAGACCCAGTACTTC.

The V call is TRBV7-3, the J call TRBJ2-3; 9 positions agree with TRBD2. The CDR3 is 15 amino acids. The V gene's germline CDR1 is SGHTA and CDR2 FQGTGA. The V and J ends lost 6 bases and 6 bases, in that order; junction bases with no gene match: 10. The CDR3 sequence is CASSLTVTSGDTQYF. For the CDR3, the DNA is TGTGCCAGCAGTCTAACCGTGACTAGCGGCGATACGCAGTATTTT.

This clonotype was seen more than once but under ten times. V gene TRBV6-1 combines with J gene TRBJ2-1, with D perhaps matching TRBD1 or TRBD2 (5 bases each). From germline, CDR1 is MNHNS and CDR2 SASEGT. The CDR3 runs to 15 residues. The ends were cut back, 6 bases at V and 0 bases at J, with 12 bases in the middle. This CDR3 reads CASRRGRPSYNEQFF. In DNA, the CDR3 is TGTGCCAGCAGGAGGGGCAGACCCTCCTACAATGAGCAGTTCTTC.

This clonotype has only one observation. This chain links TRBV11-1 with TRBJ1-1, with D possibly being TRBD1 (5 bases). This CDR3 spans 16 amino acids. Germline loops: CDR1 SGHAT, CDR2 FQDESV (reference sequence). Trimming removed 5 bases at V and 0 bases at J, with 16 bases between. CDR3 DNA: TGTGCCAGCAGCCGTCTCGGAGAGACAGTGAACACTGAAGCTTTCTTT. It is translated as CASSRLGETVNTEAFF.

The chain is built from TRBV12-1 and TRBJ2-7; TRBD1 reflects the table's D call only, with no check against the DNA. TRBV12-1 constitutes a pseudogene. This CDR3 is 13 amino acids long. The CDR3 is CASSATGVDEQYV. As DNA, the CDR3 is TGTGCCAGCAGCGCGACAGGGGTTGACGAGCAGTACGTC.

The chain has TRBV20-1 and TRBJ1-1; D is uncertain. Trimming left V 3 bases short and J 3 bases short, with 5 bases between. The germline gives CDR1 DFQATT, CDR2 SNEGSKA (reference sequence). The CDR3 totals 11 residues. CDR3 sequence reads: CSARGYTEAFF. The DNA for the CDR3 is TGCAGTGCTAGGGGGTACACTGAAGCTTTCTTT.

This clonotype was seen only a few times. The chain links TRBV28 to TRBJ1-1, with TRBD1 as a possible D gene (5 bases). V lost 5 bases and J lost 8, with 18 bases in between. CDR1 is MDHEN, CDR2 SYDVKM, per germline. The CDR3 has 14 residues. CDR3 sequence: CASSPPWDGREAFF. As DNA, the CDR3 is TGTGCCAGCAGTCCACCATGGGACGGAAGAGAAGCTTTCTTT. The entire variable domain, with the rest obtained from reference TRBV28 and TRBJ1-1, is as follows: DVKVTQSSRYLVKRTGEKVFLECVQDMDHENMFWYRQDPGLGLRLIYFSYDVKMKEKGDIPEGYSVSREKKERFSLILESASTNQTSMYLCASSPPWDGREAFFGQGTRLTVV.

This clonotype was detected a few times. CDR3 bases: TGTGCCACCAGTGAAACCGGACAGGGGAGGTTTTGTTCCTACGAGCAGTACTTC. This codes for CATSETGQGRFCSYEQYF. V gene TRBV24-1 combines with J gene TRBJ2-7, with TRBD1 identical over 9 bases. Germline CDR1 KGHDR, CDR2 SFDVKD. The CDR3 has 18 amino acids. With 4 bases clipped from V and 1 base from J, the junction kept 13 bases outside the gene matches.

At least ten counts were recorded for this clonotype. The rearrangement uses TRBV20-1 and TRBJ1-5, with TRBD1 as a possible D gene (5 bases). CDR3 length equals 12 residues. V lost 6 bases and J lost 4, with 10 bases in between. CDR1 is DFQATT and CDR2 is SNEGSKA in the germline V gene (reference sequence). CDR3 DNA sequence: TGCAGTGCCACGGGGGGTAATCAGCCCCAGCATTTT. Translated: CSATGGNQPQHF.

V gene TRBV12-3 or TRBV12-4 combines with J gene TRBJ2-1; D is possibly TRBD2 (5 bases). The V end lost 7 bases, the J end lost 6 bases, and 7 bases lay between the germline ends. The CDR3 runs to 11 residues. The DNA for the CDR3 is TGTGCCAGCATTAGCGTCAATGAGCAGTTCTTC. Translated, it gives CASISVNEQFF.

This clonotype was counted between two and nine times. CDR3 in amino acids: CASSSTGTRSTDTQYF. The CDR3 nucleotides read TGTGCCAGCAGCTCCACCGGGACCCGCAGCACAGATACGCAGTATTTT. V usage is TRBV5-5 and J usage is TRBJ2-3; D may be TRBD1 or TRBD2 (5 bases each). Per germline, CDR1 SGHKS and CDR2 YYEKEE (reference sequence). The CDR3 covers 16 residues. V was clipped by 3 bases and J by 0 bases, with 14 bases between them.

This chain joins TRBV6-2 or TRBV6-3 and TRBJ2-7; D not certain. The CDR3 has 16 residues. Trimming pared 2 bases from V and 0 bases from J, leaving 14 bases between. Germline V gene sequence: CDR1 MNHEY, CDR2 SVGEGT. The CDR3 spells CASSYPLGRSSYEQYF. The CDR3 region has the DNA TGTGCCAGCAGTTACCCGCTAGGGCGGAGCTCCTACGAGCAGTACTTC.

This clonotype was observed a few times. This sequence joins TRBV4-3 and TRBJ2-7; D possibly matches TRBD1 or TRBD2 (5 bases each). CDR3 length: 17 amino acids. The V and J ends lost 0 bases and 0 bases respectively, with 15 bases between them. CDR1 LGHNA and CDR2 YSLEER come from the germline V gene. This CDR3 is CASSQDRLTGLSYEQYF. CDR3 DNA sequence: TGCGCCAGCAGCCAAGATCGACTCACGGGGCTCTCCTACGAGCAGTACTTC.